This TCR beta chain was profiled in a study of T cells after posttransplantation cyclophosphamide. General study findings and limits: Skin or GI-infiltrating T cells shared few TRB sequences with blood.

Controls had myeloablative marrow grafts with methotrexate and calcineurin inhibitor, sampled at 1 year. This table comes from immunoSEQ multiplex PCR, and its TCRdb copy is limited to in-frame clones, with some not included. Altogether about 20,000 clones are present, approximately 88% being singletons, with the ten largest covering roughly 8%. Looked up from germline, CDR1 is SGHAT and CDR2 is FQNNGV. This CDR3 is 14 amino acids long. The V and J ends lost 0 bases and 2 bases respectively, with 8 bases between them. With regard to this clone: Its antigen is undetermined.

The specimen was PBMCs, collected after an allogeneic stem cell transplant with a calcineurin inhibitor and methotrexate. The clonotype was recovered from a female patient between 50 and 59 years old who received an allogeneic stem cell transplant from an unrelated donor, was CMV-positive, and had chronic GVHD only. Some T cells may be transferred from the graft donor. The chain carries TRBV11-2 and TRBJ2-7; perhaps TRBD2 as D (5 bases). The DNA for the CDR3 is TGTGCCAGCAGCTTAGACCCCGGGGCCTACGAGCAGTACTTC. The encoded protein is CASSLDPGAYEQYF.